This is a list of T cell receptor beta chains from one sample in a study of blood T cells in healthy people across ages. TCRdb independently ran MiXCR on the 5' RACE reads; one entry per CDR3 protein. The sample includes fewer than 2,000,000 distinct CDR3 sequences, 39% of them seen just once. Sequencing was done on a sample of blood. The source is a human donor in good health. Both conserved end residues are part of each CDR3. The D gene is left open where the match is weak. The size entry is marked missing in some rows and otherwise reads once, few, many or a size class.

.,TRBV28,.,TRBJ2-7,CASSLRGSKLTQYF
.,TRBV20-1,few,TRBJ2-5,CSARTGLAGVQETQYF
.,TRBV11-2,once,TRBJ1-1,CASNQFRQGRANTEAFF
TRBD2,TRBV5-1,few,TRBJ2-1,CASSLSLAGAQGNEQFF
.,TRBV20-1,.,TRBJ2-3,CSARVPGVRDTQYF
.,TRBV7-2,.,.,CASSLGGRAPYEQYF
.,TRBV9,few,TRBJ2-1,CASSAGTAAYNEQFF
.,TRBV6-6,few,TRBJ2-5,CASRTGESFQETQYF
TRBD2,TRBV6-2/TRBV6-3,.,TRBJ2-3,CASSYGRLAGGVDTQYF
.,TRBV7-9,.,TRBJ1-2,CASSHRTENYGYTF
.,TRBV6-5,.,TRBJ2-5,CASSYSRGLGGETQYF
TRBD2,TRBV7-2,.,TRBJ2-3,CASSYSGGGVGTDTQYF